This entry lists 7 T cell receptor beta chains sequenced from one sample in a study of cytomegalovirus exposure and HLA in healthy donors. Sequenced by immunoSEQ multiplex PCR; TCRdb stores in-frame clones only, minus some. Seen here are about 88,000 clones, roughly 80% observed once, and the top ten hold 9.5% to 13%. Specimen: PBMCs. These receptors were obtained from a woman younger than 35 in good health and CMV-seropositive.

The chain uses TRBV5-1 and TRBJ1-5; maybe TRBD1 (5 bases). Germline CDR1 and CDR2: SGHRS and YFSETQ. V gave up 4 bases and J gave up 2 bases, with 13 bases separating them. The CDR3 spans 15 residues. The CDR3 nucleotides are TGCGCCAGCAGCCTGATGGGGGAGGGCAATCAGCCCCAGCATTTT. Protein: CASSLMGEGNQPQHF.

This clone was found many times. The V call is TRBV28, the J call TRBJ2-5, with 9 bases lining up with TRBD2. This CDR3 spans 16 amino acids. The germline V gene has CDR1 MDHEN and CDR2 SYDVKM. The trim removed 1 base at V and 4 bases at J, leaving 7 bases unmatched. For the CDR3, the DNA is TGTGCCAGCAGTTTATATGCGGGGGGGAACCCAGAGACCCAGTACTTC. Protein sequence: CASSLYAGGNPETQYF. Using reference TRBV28 and TRBJ2-5 for the parts outside the CDR3, the full variable domain is DVKVTQSSRYLVKRTGEKVFLECVQDMDHENMFWYRQDPGLGLRLIYFSYDVKMKEKGDIPEGYSVSREKKERFSLILESASTNQTSMYLCASSLYAGGNPETQYFGPGTRLLVL.

V is TRBV19 and J is TRBJ2-2; TRBD1 might be the D (6 bases). Germline CDR1 reads LNHDA; CDR2 reads SQIVND (reference sequence). Trimming took 6 bases from V and 1 from J, leaving 18 bases between them. This CDR3 is built from 17 residues. The CDR3 DNA is TGTGCCAGTAGAACCGGGACACTCCTGCAGAACACCGGGGAGCTGTTTTTT. Translating it yields CASRTGTLLQNTGELFF.

The chain joins TRBV5-5 to TRBJ2-7, with 9 bases matching TRBD1. This CDR3 spans 17 amino acids. V shed 4 bases, J shed 3 bases, and the junction held 14 bases outside the gene matches. Germline V CDR1 and CDR2: SGHKS, YYEKEE (reference sequence). The CDR3 here is CASSHSWTGATVYEQYF. For the CDR3, the DNA is TGTGCCAGCAGCCACTCCTGGACAGGGGCGACCGTCTACGAGCAGTACTTC.

The J gene is TRBJ1-5, the V gene TRBV7-9; D is perhaps TRBD1 (6 bases). Germline CDR1 reads SEHNR; CDR2 reads FQNEAQ (reference sequence). The length of the CDR3 is 13 residues. V was cut by 9 bases and J by 4 bases, with 13 bases left in between. CDR3 sequence reads: CASTPGTNQPQHF. CDR3 in DNA: TGTGCCAGTACCCCAGGGACAAATCAGCCCCAGCATTTT.

The chain uses TRBV13 and TRBJ2-5, with a tentative D call TRBD2 (5 bases). Germline V gives CDR1 PRHDT, CDR2 FYEKMQ (reference sequence). The ends were cut back, 1 base at V and 5 bases at J, with 14 bases in the middle. The CDR3 is made up of 15 amino acids. CDR3 protein: CASSLVTRPWETQYF. In DNA form, the CDR3 reads TGTGCCAGCAGCTTAGTAACTAGGCCTTGGGAGACCCAGTACTTC.

This chain joins TRBV11-2 and TRBJ2-7; TRBD2 agrees at 8 bases. V lost 7 bases, J lost 0 bases, and 14 bases stayed unmatched. The CDR3 loop spans 17 amino acids. CDR1 is SGHAT, CDR2 FQNNGV, per germline. The chain's CDR3 is CASTGLRGARSSYEQYF. CDR3 DNA sequence: TGTGCCAGCACAGGACTGCGGGGGGCCAGGAGCTCCTACGAGCAGTACTTC.